A single T cell receptor beta chain is shown here with its context. Its target is unknown. Germline and junction disagree at one end, which may indicate a read error. The entry originates in a study of blood T cells in healthy people across ages. Study-level results: Among long-lived donors, naive CD4+ cells were more numerous and diversity higher than in aged donors. Across samples, TCR beta diversity tracked strongly with naive T cell percentage.

Researchers report isolating at least 6.5 million PBMCs per sample. The authors ran a second PCR of 7 to 11 cycles using a sample-barcoded 5' primer and a J-beta primer mix. In TCRdb, the 5' RACE reads were re-called with MiXCR into one record per CDR3 protein. This table holds some 800,000 distinct CDR3 sequences, 40% to 50% found once. The germline CDR1 and CDR2 sequences are SGHDN and FVKESK. The CDR3 spans 16 residues. Sequenced sample: blood. This clonotype was obtained from a man aged 60 to 75 in good health. The rearrangement links TRBV14 to TRBJ2-5, with TRBD2 matching 7 bases. In DNA form, the CDR3 reads TGTGTCAGCAGCCAAGATCGGGGGGTCCTGCAAGAGGCCCAGTACTTC. Translating it yields CVSSQDRGVLQEAQYF.